Each of the 12 T cell receptor beta chains below was sequenced from the same sample in a study of cytomegalovirus exposure and HLA in healthy donors. Primers: 60 Vbeta forward and 13 Jbeta reverse. The repertoire was sequenced with immunoSEQ multiplex PCR; TCRdb's copy has only in-frame clones and lacks some. The sample holds around 80,000 clones, around 76% seen once. The sample consisted of PBMCs. The origin of the receptors is a man between 18 and 29 years old in good health and CMV-seropositive.

The V and J genes are TRBV5-1 and TRBJ1-1; perhaps TRBD1 as D (6 bases). Germline V gives CDR1 SGHRS, CDR2 YFSETQ. The CDR3 has 13 residues. Trimming took off 3 bases at V and 3 bases at J, with 9 bases between the two ends. CDR3 amino acids: CASSSTGYTEAFF. Here the CDR3 DNA reads TGCGCCAGCAGCTCCACAGGGTACACTGAAGCTTTCTTT.

This chain uses TRBV10-2 with TRBJ2-5; 9 bases are shared with TRBD2. This CDR3 has 16 residues. Germline CDR1 and CDR2: WSHSY and SAAADI. J lost 3 bases, V lost 6 bases, and 11 bases had no gene match. CDR3 region: CASRKPGLAYKETQYF. The CDR3 bases are TGCGCCAGCAGAAAACCGGGACTAGCATATAAAGAGACCCAGTACTTC.

The chain uses TRBV5-1 and TRBJ2-7; TRBD1 matches at 11 bases. Germline assignment: CDR1 SGHRS and CDR2 YFSETQ. Unmatched junction bases numbered 12, after V lost 4 bases and J lost 6 bases. The CDR3 extends over 16 amino acids. Here the CDR3 reads CASSPMDRGPLFEQYF. The CDR3 bases are TGCGCCAGCAGCCCGATGGACAGGGGGCCGCTCTTCGAGCAGTACTTC. The full variable domain, in which reference TRBV5-1 and TRBJ2-7 provide the parts outside the CDR3, is KAGVTQTPRYLIKTRGQQVTLSCSPISGHRSVSWYQQTPGQGLQFLFEYFSETQRNKGNFPGRFSGRQFSNSRSEMNVSTLELGDSALYLCASSPMDRGPLFEQYFGPGTRLTVT.

The rearrangement uses TRBV14 and TRBJ2-1, with no clear D. Germline values: CDR1 SGHDN, CDR2 FVKESK. The CDR3 extends over 16 amino acids. V was pared by 2 bases and J by 7 bases, with 18 bases between. The CDR3 is CASSQPRYPEWNEQFF. CDR3 sequence (DNA): TGTGCCAGCAGCCAACCACGTTACCCGGAGTGGAATGAGCAGTTCTTC. The whole variable domain, remainder taken from reference TRBV14 and TRBJ2-1, is EAGVTQFPSHSVIEKGQTVTLRCDPISGHDNLYWYRRVMGKEIKFLLHFVKESKQDESGMPNNRFLAERTGGTYSTLKVQPAELEDSGVYFCASSQPRYPEWNEQFFGPGTRLTVL.

The chain combines TRBV30 with TRBJ2-1, with 7 positions matching TRBD1. CDR1 is GTSNPN and CDR2 is SVGIG in the germline V gene (reference sequence). CDR3 length: 20 residues. J was trimmed by 0 bases and V by 0 bases; bases with no gene match: 17. The DNA of the CDR3 is TGTGCCTGGAGTGTACACGACAGGGTCCCCACCCTAGGCTCCTACAATGAGCAGTTCTTC. Residues: CAWSVHDRVPTLGSYNEQFF.

The gene calls are TRBV6-6 and TRBJ2-6; D unclear. This CDR3 is 15 amino acids long. The germline V gene encodes CDR1 MNHNY and CDR2 SVGAGI (reference sequence). Trimming shortened V by 4 bases and J by 0 bases, and 7 bases separated the two germline ends. The CDR3 DNA sequence: TGTGCCAGCAGTTTAAAGCTCTCTGGGGCCAACGTCCTGACTTTC. Translating it yields CASSLKLSGANVLTF.

The rearrangement uses TRBV27 and TRBJ1-1, with D unresolved. The germline CDR1 and CDR2 sequences are MNHEY and SMNVEV (reference sequence). V lost 4 bases to trimming and J lost 5 bases, with 8 bases between them. CDR3 size: 12 residues. The CDR3 region has the DNA TGTGCCAGCAGTTCCGGTTATACTGAAGCTTTCTTT. Protein: CASSSGYTEAFF.

V gene TRBV6-5 combines with J gene TRBJ2-5, with 7 nucleotides matching TRBD1. V shed 6 bases, J shed 5 bases, and the junction held 6 bases outside the gene matches. CDR3 length equals 13 residues. Per the germline V gene, CDR1 is MNHEY and CDR2 is SVGAGI. The CDR3 loop is CASRRQGRETQYF. In DNA, the CDR3 is TGTGCCAGCAGAAGACAGGGCCGGGAGACCCAGTACTTC.

This clone has ten or more counts. V usage is TRBV7-9 and J usage is TRBJ1-1; D is uncertain. Germline V gene sequence: CDR1 SEHNR, CDR2 FQNEAQ (reference sequence). This CDR3 is 16 amino acids long. Trimming took off 4 bases at V and 5 bases at J, with 20 bases between the two ends. The CDR3: CASSSRFGREETEAFF. In DNA form, the CDR3 reads TGTGCCAGCAGCTCTCGTTTTGGACGGGAAGAAACTGAAGCTTTCTTT.

This rearrangement joins TRBV30 to TRBJ2-7; 9 nucleotides match TRBD1. The CDR3 extends over 18 amino acids. CDR1 GTSNPN and CDR2 SVGIG come from the germline V gene (reference sequence). The trim removed 8 bases at V and 3 bases at J, leaving 23 bases unmatched. This CDR3 is CARKTSGTGFLGGYEQYF. The DNA of the CDR3 is TGTGCCCGGAAAACGTCCGGGACAGGGTTCCTTGGGGGCTACGAGCAGTACTTC.

The CDR3 region has the DNA TGTGCCAGCAGCAAGGACACGCGAGGGGGCACCGGGGAGCTGTTTTTT. Amino acid sequence: CASSKDTRGGTGELFF. The J gene is TRBJ2-2, the V gene TRBV9; possibly TRBD1 for D (6 bases). Germline CDR1 SGDLS, CDR2 YYNGEE. The CDR3 is made up of 16 amino acids. V lost 4 bases, J lost 4 bases, and 17 bases lay in between. The variable domain in full, completed from reference TRBV9 and TRBJ2-2, reads DSGVTQTPKHLITATGQRVTLRCSPRSGDLSVYWYQQSLDQGLQFLIQYYNGEERAKGNILERFSAQQFPDLHSELNLSSLELGDSALYFCASSKDTRGGTGELFFGEGSRLTVL.

V usage is TRBV7-3 and J usage is TRBJ1-1, with D unresolved. The length of the CDR3 is 14 residues. The germline CDR1 and CDR2 sequences are SGHTA and FQGTGA. Trimming left V 4 bases short and J 1 base short, with 10 bases between. CDR3 region: CASSSSGENTEAFF. CDR3 DNA sequence: TGTGCCAGCAGCTCATCAGGTGAGAACACTGAAGCTTTCTTT.